Each of the 32 T cell receptor beta chains below was sequenced from the same sample in a study of blood T cell repertoires in COVID-19. Produced via immunoSEQ multiplex PCR; TCRdb's table is partial and in-frame only. Of 380,000 or so clones in the sample, approximately 88% are singletons; the top ten hold roughly 0.97%. Sequencing used PBMCs or T cells enriched from blood (not recorded which). The origin of the receptors is a woman aged 30 to 39 with acute COVID-19.

This chain links TRBV15 with TRBJ2-7; no clear D gene. The CDR3 length is 14 residues. Trimming took off 5 bases at V and 3 bases at J, with 14 bases between the two ends. In germline, CDR1 is LNHNV, CDR2 YYDKDF (reference sequence). Here the CDR3 reads CATSHLPSVYEQYF. CDR3 bases: TGTGCCACCAGCCATTTGCCCAGTGTCTACGAGCAGTACTTC.

This clone appeared a single time. This chain joins TRBV27 and TRBJ1-2; a possible D gene is TRBD1 (5 bases). Germline V gene lookup returns CDR1 MNHEY and CDR2 SMNVEV (reference sequence). The CDR3 totals 15 residues. V was clipped by 3 bases and J by 0 bases, with 11 bases between them. CDR3 sequence reads: CASSFGGGTNYGYTF. The CDR3 region has the DNA TGTGCCAGCAGTTTTGGGGGAGGTACTAACTATGGCTACACCTTC.

J is TRBJ2-3 and V is TRBV2; 9 nucleotides align to TRBD2. CDR3 length: 16 amino acids. From germline, CDR1 is SNHLY and CDR2 FYNNEI. Losses at the gene ends were 5 bases for V and 1 base for J; bases not matched to a gene: 7. CDR3 nucleotide sequence: TGTGCCAGCAGTCGAGGGTTAGCGGGGGGCACAGATACGCAGTATTTT. Amino acids: CASSRGLAGGTDTQYF. Filled out from reference TRBV2 and TRBJ2-3, the complete variable domain reads EPEVTQTPSHQVTQMGQEVILRCVPISNHLYFYWYRQILGQKVEFLVSFYNNEISEKSEIFDDQFSVERPDGSNFTLKIRSTKLEDSAMYFCASSRGLAGGTDTQYFGPGTRLTVL.

V is TRBV14 and J is TRBJ1-2; 10 bases fit TRBD1. The CDR3 runs to 16 residues. V dropped 2 bases and J dropped 6; count of bases not matched to a gene: 9. Germline V CDR1 and CDR2: SGHDN, FVKESK. The CDR3 coding sequence is TGTGCCAGCAGCCAACTTAGCCGGGACAGGGGTGATGGCTACACCTTC. Its protein product is CASSQLSRDRGDGYTF. Variable domain in full (rest from reference TRBV14 and TRBJ1-2): EAGVTQFPSHSVIEKGQTVTLRCDPISGHDNLYWYRRVMGKEIKFLLHFVKESKQDESGMPNNRFLAERTGGTYSTLKVQPAELEDSGVYFCASSQLSRDRGDGYTFGSGTRLTVV.

The genes are TRBV6-5 and TRBJ1-4, with D unresolved. The CDR3 totals 12 residues. Germline V gene lookup returns CDR1 MNHEY and CDR2 SVGAGI. With 5 bases removed from V and 11 bases from J, the gap between germline ends came to 12 bases. CDR3 region: CASSLDSPKLFF. For the CDR3, the DNA is TGTGCCAGCAGTCTAGACTCGCCGAAACTGTTTTTT.

This clone was counted a single time. This CDR3 reads CATRAGVNTEAFF. The CDR3 coding sequence is TGTGCCACCCGAGCAGGGGTGAACACTGAAGCTTTCTTT. The rearrangement links TRBV24-1 to TRBJ1-1, with a possible D match to TRBD1 (6 bases). The germline CDR1 and CDR2 sequences are KGHDR and SFDVKD. The germline V and J ends were trimmed by 9 bases and 0 bases, with 10 bases remaining between them. The length of the CDR3 is 13 residues.

The V gene is TRBV19, the J gene TRBJ1-1, with D possibly matching TRBD1 (5 bases). Germline V gene lookup returns CDR1 LNHDA and CDR2 SQIVND (reference sequence). CDR3 length equals 16 residues. Trimming removed 1 base at V and 2 bases at J, with 14 bases between. For the CDR3, the DNA is TGTGCCAGTAGTATAGGCGGACACTTGCGTAACACTGAAGCTTTCTTT. It yields the protein CASSIGGHLRNTEAFF.

The count of this clone is one. V and J are TRBV24-1 and TRBJ2-4, with a tentative D call TRBD1 (5 bases). Germline assignment: CDR1 KGHDR and CDR2 SFDVKD. This CDR3 has 15 amino acids. V was clipped by 4 bases and J by 0 bases, with 9 bases between them. The CDR3, as DNA: TGTGCCACCAGTGAGGGGCCCTTAGCCAAAAACATTCAGTACTTC. Its translation is CATSEGPLAKNIQYF.

The rearrangement links TRBV10-3 to TRBJ1-1; D remains ambiguous. This CDR3 is 13 amino acids long. The V end was cut by 10 bases, the J end by 0 bases, with 12 bases between. CDR1 is ENHRY and CDR2 is SYGVKD in the germline V gene. The CDR3 loop reads CATLNRLNTEAFF. In DNA form, the CDR3 reads TGTGCCACCCTAAATCGGTTGAACACTGAAGCTTTCTTT.

V usage is TRBV5-6 and J usage is TRBJ1-6; possibly TRBD1 for D (5 bases). The V end lost 0 bases, the J end lost 4 bases, and 8 bases lay between the germline ends. The CDR3 contains 15 residues. Per the germline V gene, CDR1 is SGHDT and CDR2 is YYEEEE. The CDR3 DNA reads TGTGCCAGCAGCTTGGAGGCAGGGTATAATTCACCCCTCCACTTT. This translates into CASSLEAGYNSPLHF.

This rearrangement joins TRBV7-3 to TRBJ2-1; 7 bases line up with TRBD1. The germline CDR1 and CDR2 sequences are SGHTA and FQGTGA. The CDR3 covers 12 residues. Losses at the gene ends were 4 bases for V and 10 bases for J; bases not matched to a gene: 4. CDR3 sequence (DNA): TGTGCCAGCAGCTATCAAGGGGGCGAGCAGTTCTTC. Protein sequence: CASSYQGGEQFF.

This clone came up a few times. The V call is TRBV15, the J call TRBJ2-1; 12 bases line up with TRBD2. The CDR3 has 17 residues. V shed 3 bases, J shed 7 bases, and the junction held 10 bases outside the gene matches. Germline V lookup: CDR1 LNHNV, CDR2 YYDKDF (reference sequence). CDR3 in amino acids: CATSRVLAGGSRNEQFF. The CDR3 bases are TGTGCCACCAGCAGGGTACTAGCGGGGGGCTCTCGAAATGAGCAGTTCTTC.

This sequence joins TRBV10-1 and TRBJ2-7; TRBD1 might be the D (5 bases). This CDR3 region has 12 residues. The V gene's germline CDR1 is WNHNN and CDR2 SYGVQD (reference sequence). The V and J ends lost 3 bases and 2 bases respectively, with 5 bases between them. The CDR3 spells CASSDRAYEQYF. In DNA, the CDR3 is TGCGCCAGCAGTGACAGGGCCTACGAGCAGTACTTC.

The CDR3 DNA sequence: TGTGCCACCAGCAGGACAGGAACTAATGAAAAACTGTTTTTT. This translates into CATSRTGTNEKLFF. V and J are TRBV15 and TRBJ1-4; the D gene is possibly TRBD1 (6 bases). Per germline, CDR1 LNHNV and CDR2 YYDKDF (reference sequence). V gave up 3 bases and J gave up 1 base, with 6 bases separating them. The CDR3 has 14 amino acids. Variable domain in full (rest from reference TRBV15 and TRBJ1-4): DAMVIQNPRYQVTQFGKPVTLSCSQTLNHNVMYWYQQKSSQAPKLLFHYYDKDFNNEADTPDNFQSRRPNTSFCFLDIRSPGLGDTAMYLCATSRTGTNEKLFFGSGTQLSVL.

The chain uses TRBV5-1 and TRBJ2-3; 9 bases match TRBD1. The ends lost 4 bases at V and 5 bases at J; junction bases unmatched: 11. This CDR3 is 16 amino acids long. CDR1 and CDR2 from the germline V gene are SGHRS and YFSETQ. The CDR3 loop is CASSRAVGQGGDTQYF. CDR3 in DNA: TGCGCCAGCAGCAGGGCTGTGGGACAGGGTGGAGATACGCAGTATTTT.

This chain uses TRBV7-9 with TRBJ2-1; 11 nucleotides match TRBD2. V lost 1 base, J lost 9 bases, and 2 bases stayed unmatched. The germline V gene has CDR1 SEHNR and CDR2 FQNEAQ (reference sequence). CDR3 length: 14 amino acids. The DNA of the CDR3 is TGTGCCAGCAGCTTAGGACTAGCGGGGTCTGAGCAGTTCTTC. Encoded protein: CASSLGLAGSEQFF.

The chain recombines TRBV7-9 with TRBJ1-5; TRBD1 is a possible D gene (6 bases). The CDR3 length is 14 residues. Germline-derived CDR1 and CDR2 are SEHNR and FQNEAQ (reference sequence). The V end lost 5 bases, the J end lost 3 bases, and 11 bases lay between the germline ends. This CDR3 reads CASSPQGLNQPQHF. The CDR3 DNA sequence: TGTGCCAGCAGCCCACAGGGTCTCAATCAGCCCCAGCATTTT.

The gene calls are TRBV19 and TRBJ1-1; D is undetermined. This CDR3 spans 14 amino acids. Trimming stripped 3 bases from V and 7 bases from J, with 15 bases between. Germline CDR1 reads LNHDA; CDR2 reads SQIVND (reference sequence). The CDR3 sequence: CASSIQLRAVEAFF. CDR3 in DNA: TGTGCCAGTAGTATCCAACTCCGCGCTGTTGAAGCTTTCTTT.

V is TRBV29-1 and J is TRBJ1-2; 8 nucleotides line up with TRBD1. The CDR3 covers 13 residues. The germline gives CDR1 SQVTM, CDR2 ANQGSEA. V was pared by 4 bases and J by 3 bases, with 4 bases of the junction left unmatched. CDR3 amino acids: CSVAAGGDYGYTF. In nucleotides, the CDR3 is TGCAGCGTTGCAGCAGGGGGCGACTATGGCTACACCTTC.

The rearrangement uses TRBV5-1 and TRBJ2-1; 9 positions match TRBD2. Germline V gene sequence: CDR1 SGHRS, CDR2 YFSETQ. This CDR3 has 16 residues. V lost 5 bases to trimming and J lost 0 bases; unmatched junction nucleotides: 6. CDR3 nucleotides: TGCGCCAGCAGTCACCTAGCGGGGAGCTCCTACAATGAGCAGTTCTTC. It yields the protein CASSHLAGSSYNEQFF.

In its sample, this clone was seen a few times. The CDR3, as DNA: TGTGCCAGCAGTGATTGGACAGGGGTCGCTTCACCCCTCCACTTT. It yields the protein CASSDWTGVASPLHF. The chain combines TRBV25-1 with TRBJ1-6; TRBD1 matches 9 bases. This CDR3 spans 15 amino acids. Germline V CDR1 and CDR2: MGHDK, SYGVNS. The trim removed 3 bases at V and 9 bases at J, leaving 6 bases unmatched.

The J gene is TRBJ2-2, the V gene TRBV29-1; 7 bases match TRBD1. The V segment lost 7 bases and the J segment 6 bases; nucleotides outside the gene matches: 2. The CDR3 sequence is 11 residues long. The V gene's germline CDR1 is SQVTM and CDR2 ANQGSEA. In DNA, the CDR3 is TGCAGCGCCACAGGGGCCGGGGAGCTGTTTTTT. Its protein product is CSATGAGELFF.

The rearrangement links TRBV10-1 to TRBJ2-7, with D perhaps TRBD2 (6 bases). V was trimmed by 7 bases and J by 5 bases, leaving 15 bases between them. The germline V gene has CDR1 WNHNN and CDR2 SYGVQD (reference sequence). The CDR3 is 13 residues long. In DNA form, the CDR3 reads TGCGCCAGCACCAGAGGCGGGGACGACGAGCAGTACTTC. Amino acid sequence: CASTRGGDDEQYF.

This clone occurred once. The chain employs TRBV27 and TRBJ2-1; unclear D gene. V lost 7 bases to trimming and J lost 6 bases, with 19 bases between them. The CDR3 has 15 amino acids. In germline, CDR1 is MNHEY, CDR2 SMNVEV (reference sequence). CDR3 in DNA: TGTGCCAGCACTGCTCTCCCGTTGTTAGCCAATGAGCAGTTCTTC. Translation gives CASTALPLLANEQFF.

The J gene is TRBJ1-2, the V gene TRBV19, with TRBD1 matching 9 bases. With 6 bases clipped from V and 4 bases from J, the junction kept 12 bases outside the gene matches. Germline CDR1 is LNHDA and CDR2 is SQIVND (reference sequence). CDR3 length: 16 amino acids. This CDR3 is CASSLTAGTGLYGYTF. The CDR3 DNA follows: TGTGCCAGTAGCCTAACCGCCGGGACAGGGCTCTATGGCTACACCTTC.

J is TRBJ2-2 and V is TRBV10-1; 7 nucleotides agree with TRBD1. The V gene end was trimmed by 8 bases and the J gene end by 1 base; junction bases not matched to a gene: 4. Looked up from germline, CDR1 is WNHNN and CDR2 is SYGVQD (reference sequence). CDR3 length: 14 amino acids. The CDR3 loop reads CASQTGLNTGELFF. The CDR3 DNA sequence: TGCGCCAGCCAGACAGGGTTGAACACCGGGGAGCTGTTTTTT.

The rearrangement uses TRBV15 and TRBJ1-2; a possible D gene is TRBD1 (6 bases). The CDR3 covers 14 residues. Trimming left V 5 bases short and J 8 bases short, with 18 bases between. Germline V CDR1 and CDR2: LNHNV, YYDKDF (reference sequence). The DNA of the CDR3 is TGTGCCACCAGCCCTCTGCAGGGGAGGGGGGGCTACACCTTC. As protein: CATSPLQGRGGYTF.

The chain combines TRBV7-3 with TRBJ2-7, with D possibly TRBD2 on 6 matching bases. In germline, CDR1 is SGHTA, CDR2 FQGTGA. The CDR3 contains 13 residues. V lost 2 bases to trimming and J lost 6 bases, with 11 bases between them. CDR3 bases: TGTGCCAGCAGCTTATACCCCGGGGGCGAGCAGTACTTC. Amino acids: CASSLYPGGEQYF.

The rearrangement uses TRBV5-1 and TRBJ2-6; the D gene is possibly TRBD1 (6 bases). Trimming took off 8 bases at V and 0 bases at J, with 18 bases between the two ends. Looked up from germline, CDR1 is SGHRS and CDR2 is YFSETQ. This CDR3 comprises 17 residues. The chain's CDR3 is CASSPGHLTSGANVLTF. The CDR3 DNA reads TGCGCCAGTAGTCCGGGACATCTTACCTCTGGGGCCAACGTCCTGACTTTC.

J is TRBJ2-2 and V is TRBV19, with 15 bases identical to TRBD2. The germline V gene encodes CDR1 LNHDA and CDR2 SQIVND (reference sequence). The CDR3 is 16 amino acids. V shed 6 bases and J 5 bases; nucleotides not matched to a gene: 4. The CDR3 spells CASRKGLAGGTGELFF. CDR3 sequence (DNA): TGTGCCAGTAGGAAAGGACTAGCGGGGGGGACCGGGGAGCTGTTTTTT.

The rearrangement uses TRBV27 and TRBJ1-1; 7 nucleotides align to TRBD1. The CDR3 has 14 residues. V lost 6 bases, J lost 10 bases, and 14 bases stayed unmatched. Germline-derived CDR1 and CDR2 are MNHEY and SMNVEV (reference sequence). The CDR3 DNA sequence: TGTGCCAGCAGCACCGGGACAGAAAAGGGGAGAGCTTTCTTT. Encoded protein: CASSTGTEKGRAFF.

The rearrangement joins TRBV5-1 to TRBJ1-6; 8 nucleotides agree with TRBD1. The CDR3 is 15 amino acids. Unmatched junction bases numbered 8, after V lost 4 bases and J lost 8 bases. Germline V gives CDR1 SGHRS, CDR2 YFSETQ. The CDR3 sequence: CASSNGTGRDSPLHF. DNA of the CDR3: TGCGCCAGCAGCAACGGGACAGGTCGTGATTCACCCCTCCACTTT.